The next 26 T cell receptor beta chains were all read from a single sample in a study of tumor-infiltrating lymphocytes in primary liver carcinoma. Starting material of around 460 ng total RNA yielded TCR beta cDNA via a constant-region primer. Three nested multiplex PCR rounds of slightly modified ARM-PCR generated TCR beta libraries. The first two PCR rounds used TRBV1-TRBV30 forward primers with a C-beta reverse primer, 10 cycles each. From the multiplex PCR reads, TCRdb called clonotypes with MiXCR, one entry per CDR3 protein. The table includes 300,000 to 350,000 distinct CDR3 sequences, about 61% detected once. Germline DNA was also extracted, and blood RNA was taken from unsorted whole blood. Sequenced material: peripheral blood. The receptors shown here come from a man between 40 and 49 years old with primary liver carcinoma and hepatitis B virus infection.

Notes on this clonotype: Given a much more abundant clone one base away, this may be a read error. This chain joins TRBV12-3 or TRBV12-4 and TRBJ2-1; the match to TRBD2 covers 8 bases. The CDR3 contains 13 residues. V lost 5 bases and J lost 9; bases outside the gene matches: 6. CDR3 coding DNA: TGTGCCAGCAGTCCTAGCGGGTGGGGTGAGCAGTTCTTC. This sequence encodes CASSPSGWGEQFF.

With respect to this clonotype: A read error may be the cause here, since a much bigger clone is one base away. J is TRBJ1-2 and V is TRBV6-6; unclear D gene. CDR3 length: 11 amino acids. Germline CDR1 MNHNY, CDR2 SVGAGI (reference sequence). The germline V and J ends were trimmed by 11 bases and 8 bases, with 15 bases remaining between them. CDR3 bases: TGTGCCGTCGCAGAGGAGGGCGGCTACACCTTC. This gives the protein CAVAEEGGYTF.

With respect to this clonotype: One end of the junction fails to match germline, which may point to a read error. This sequence joins TRBV11-2 and TRBJ2-2, with D perhaps TRBD1 or TRBD2 (6 bases each). CDR1 and CDR2 from the germline V gene are SGHAT and FQNNGV. The CDR3 sequence is 17 residues long. CDR3 region: CTSSLDVGGRNTGELFF. CDR3 nucleotide sequence: TGTACCAGCAGCTTAGATGTCGGGGGCCGGAACACCGGGGAGCTATTTTTT.

The chain couples TRBV28 to TRBJ1-2; D is possibly TRBD1 (5 bases). This CDR3 has 12 residues. Germline CDR1 reads MDHEN; CDR2 reads SYDVKM. V gave up 5 bases and J gave up 7 bases, with 11 bases separating them. CDR3 region: CASSARVRGYTF. Here the CDR3 DNA reads TGTGCCAGCAGTGCCAGGGTTCGTGGCTACACCTTC.

Turning to this clonotype: This may be a read error, as it is one base from a much larger clone. J is TRBJ2-3 and V is TRBV6-6, with 12 bases aligning to TRBD2. Germline CDR1 is MNHNY and CDR2 is SVGAGI (reference sequence). This CDR3 is built from 17 residues. The CDR3 region is CASSYLRLAGDSDMQYF. CDR3 sequence (DNA): TGTGCCAGCAGTTACCTCCGACTAGCGGGAGATTCAGATATGCAGTATTTT.

The V and J genes are TRBV7-9 and TRBJ1-2; TRBD1 matches at 9 bases. CDR3 length equals 13 residues. The ends lost 5 bases at V and 8 bases at J; junction bases unmatched: 6. Germline V lookup: CDR1 SEHNR, CDR2 FQNEAQ (reference sequence). This chain's CDR3 is CASSRDRDVGYTF. CDR3 bases: TGTGCCAGCAGCCGGGACAGGGACGTGGGCTACACCTTC. Filled out from reference TRBV7-9 and TRBJ1-2, the complete variable domain reads DTGVSQNPRHKITKRGQNVTFRCDPISEHNRLYWYRQTLGQGPEFLTYFQNEAQLEKSRLLSDRFSAERPKGSFSTLEIQRTEQGDSAMYLCASSRDRDVGYTFGSGTRLTVV.

This clonotype has a count of ten or more. The chain combines TRBV11-1 with TRBJ2-7; D is perhaps TRBD1 (6 bases). The CDR3 consists of 15 residues. Germline CDR1 and CDR2: SGHAT and FQDESV (reference sequence). V lost 2 bases, J lost 0 bases, and 11 bases lay in between. The CDR3 loop is CASSLIQGSSYEQYF. As DNA, the CDR3 is TGTGCCAGCAGCTTAATCCAGGGGAGCTCCTACGAGCAGTACTTC. The full variable domain, with the rest looked up from reference TRBV11-1 and TRBJ2-7, is EAEVAQSPRYKITEKSQAVAFWCDPISGHATLYWYRQILGQGPELLVQFQDESVVDDSQLPKDRFSAERLKGVDSTLKIQPAELGDSAMYLCASSLIQGSSYEQYFGPGTRLTVT.

As concerns this clonotype: Germline is not matched at one junction end, which may reflect a read error. This chain joins TRBV11-2 and TRBJ2-3, with TRBD2 matching over 10 bases. Germline V lookup: CDR1 SGHAT, CDR2 FQNNGV. The CDR3 is 15 amino acids. The CDR3 region has the DNA TGTGCCAGCAGCTTAGAGGGACTAGCGACAGGTACGCAGTATTTT. As protein: CASSLEGLATGTQYF.

Concerning this clonotype itself: One junction end disagrees with the germline gene, perhaps due to a read error. The chain is built from TRBV4-3 and TRBJ2-3; 7 bases line up with TRBD2. The CDR3 runs 17 residues. Germline loops: CDR1 LGHNA, CDR2 YSLEER. DNA of the CDR3: TGCGCCAGCAGTCAAGATTTGGGCGGGAGATGGGCAGATACGCAGTATTTT. Its protein product is CASSQDLGGRWADTQYF.

To note about this clonotype: The junction differs from germline at one of its ends, possibly a read error. This rearrangement joins TRBV28 to TRBJ2-2, with 12 bases identical to TRBD2. The CDR3 extends over 17 amino acids. In germline, CDR1 is MDHEN, CDR2 SYDVKM. For the CDR3, the DNA is TGTGCCTGCAGTGGACCTAGCGGGAGGGAAAACACCGGGGAGCTGTTTTTT. Its protein product is CACSGPSGRENTGELFF. The full variable domain, in which reference TRBV28 and TRBJ2-2 provide the parts outside the CDR3, is DVKVTQSSRYLVKRTGEKVFLECVQDMDHENMFWYRQDPGLGLRLIYFSYDVKMKEKGDIPEGYSVSREKKERFSLILESASTNQTSMYLCACSGPSGRENTGELFFGEGSRLTVL.

As concerns this clonotype: This clone may be a read error of a much larger clone one base away. V is TRBV6-2 or TRBV6-3 and J is TRBJ2-3; 8 bases match TRBD2. V gave up 2 bases and J gave up 3 bases; unmatched junction bases: 13. The germline V gene encodes CDR1 MNHEY and CDR2 SVGEGT. The CDR3 is 18 amino acids. The CDR3 DNA reads TGTGCCAGCAGTTACAGCGTAGTAGCGGGAAAGGATACAGATACGCAGTATTTT. Its translation: CASSYSVVAGKDTDTQYF.

To note about this clonotype: In this CDR3 the conserved last residue, phenylalanine or tryptophan, is missing, so a read error is likely. V gene TRBV11-2 combines with J gene TRBJ1-1; 8 bases agree with TRBD1. V lost 6 bases to trimming and J lost 8 bases; unmatched junction nucleotides: 8. The CDR3 is 13 residues long. Germline V gene lookup returns CDR1 SGHAT and CDR2 FQNNGV. The CDR3 DNA reads as TGTGCCAGCAGTGTTAGCCCAGGGGGCGAAGCTTTCTTA. Amino acids: CASSVSPGGEAFL.

A word on this clonotype: Its ends do not fully match the called genes, so a read error is possible. The J gene is TRBJ2-5, the V gene TRBV11-2; D not resolved. Germline CDR1 SGHAT, CDR2 FQNNGV. The CDR3 contains 13 residues. DNA of the CDR3: TGTGTCAGCAGTTTCCAACGAGGAGAGACCCAGTACTTC. It codes for CVSSFQRGETQYF.

Worth noting for this clonotype: Without the conserved terminal phenylalanine or tryptophan, this CDR3 likely stems from a read error. The chain carries TRBV11-2 and TRBJ2-5; the D is unclear. Trimming cost V 7 bases and J 5 bases, with 17 bases left between them. In germline, CDR1 is SGHAT, CDR2 FQNNGV. CDR3 length: 14 residues. CDR3 region: CASKVNGIQETQYL. The DNA of the CDR3 is TGTGCCAGCAAAGTTAACGGAATTCAGGAGACCCAGTACTTA.

Of note for this clonotype: A much larger clone lies a single base off, so this may be a read error. This sequence joins TRBV12-3 or TRBV12-4 and TRBJ2-7, with D possibly being TRBD2 (7 bases). CDR3 size: 15 residues. The CDR3 DNA follows: TGTGTCAGCACCATCAGGGAGGGGGGGTCCTACGAGCAGTACTTC. It yields the protein CVSTIREGGSYEQYF.

As to this clonotype: One end of the junction fails to match germline, which may point to a read error. V gene TRBV11-2 combines with J gene TRBJ2-2; D is tentatively TRBD1 or TRBD2 (6 bases each). The CDR3 contains 14 residues. Germline assignment: CDR1 SGHAT and CDR2 FQNNGV. The CDR3 reads CASRPFGGAGELSF. Here the CDR3 DNA reads TGTGCCAGCAGACCCTTCGGGGGCGCCGGGGAGCTGTCTTTT.

J is TRBJ2-7 and V is TRBV5-5; 10 bases line up with TRBD2. After removal of 2 bases from V and 7 bases from J, the junction contained 3 bases not matched to a gene. Germline CDR1 reads SGHKS; CDR2 reads YYEKEE (reference sequence). This CDR3 is 13 amino acids long. CDR3 bases: TGTGCCAGCAGCTTAGGACTAGCGGAAGAGCAGTACTTC. Translated, it gives CASSLGLAEEQYF.

Turning to this clonotype: The conserved phenylalanine or tryptophan normally closing the CDR3 is absent here, so this likely arose from a read error. The J gene is TRBJ2-7, the V gene TRBV10-3, with 9 bases matching TRBD2. CDR3 length: 15 residues. Germline V CDR1 and CDR2: ENHRY, SYGVKD. The CDR3 spells CGISSPLAGTYEQYS. CDR3 bases: TGTGGCATCAGTAGTCCCCTAGCGGGAACCTACGAGCAGTACTCC.

The chain joins TRBV10-3 to TRBJ2-6; possible D gene TRBD1, 6 bases. Germline CDR1 reads ENHRY; CDR2 reads SYGVKD. The length of the CDR3 is 17 residues. The CDR3 here is CVTQAQGTLSGANVLTF. The CDR3 DNA is TGTGTCACCCAAGCACAGGGCACCCTCTCTGGGGCCAACGTCCTGACTTTC.

Turning to this clonotype: Sequence at one end of the junction differs from germline and may be a read error. CDR3 DNA: TGCAGCGTTGAAGGGGGACTAGTAGATTCGCAACTCTTC. Translating it yields CSVEGGLVDSQLF. The rearrangement links TRBV29-1 to TRBJ2-1, with 8 bases that match TRBD2. The CDR3 covers 13 residues. Germline V CDR1 and CDR2: SQVTM, ANQGSEA.

Turning to this clonotype: One end of the junction varies from germline; a read error may be responsible. The chain has TRBV6-5 and TRBJ2-3, with D uncertain. Germline CDR1 reads MNHEY; CDR2 reads SVGAGI. The CDR3 runs 16 residues. The CDR3 reads CTSSADRDKFTDTQYF. The CDR3 DNA is TGTACCAGCAGTGCAGACCGAGACAAATTCACAGATACGCAGTATTTT.

With regard to this clonotype: A much larger clone sits a single nucleotide away, making a read error possible. The chain employs TRBV6-5 and TRBJ2-2; 7 bases agree with TRBD2. Germline V CDR1 and CDR2: MNHEY, SVGAGI. The J segment lost 1 base and the V segment lost 9 bases, leaving 5 bases of the junction unmatched. The CDR3 contains 14 residues. In nucleotides, the CDR3 is TGTGCCAGGTCCTGGGAGGGGAACACCGGGGAGCTGTTTTTT. It codes for CARSWEGNTGELFF.

As concerns this clonotype: One end of the junction varies from germline; a read error may be responsible. The rearrangement uses TRBV6-2 or TRBV6-3 and TRBJ2-1; perhaps TRBD1 as D (6 bases). CDR1 is MNHEY and CDR2 is SVGEGT in the germline V gene. This CDR3 region has 18 residues. The CDR3 reads CGSSYRATGRWGDNEQFF. The CDR3, as DNA: TGTGGCAGCAGTTACAGGGCCACGGGGCGATGGGGTGACAATGAGCAGTTCTTC.

This clonotype was observed many times. The chain employs TRBV10-2 and TRBJ2-3, with TRBD1 as a possible D gene (6 bases). V was cut by 4 bases and J by 1 base, with 9 bases left in between. Germline CDR1 is WSHSY and CDR2 is SAAADI. The CDR3 totals 14 residues. CDR3 sequence reads: CASSGTDGTDTQYF. In DNA, the CDR3 is TGCGCCAGCAGTGGGACAGATGGCACAGATACGCAGTATTTT.

The chain employs TRBV28 and TRBJ1-4; weak D call: TRBD1 (5 bases). Trimming stripped 5 bases from V and 16 bases from J, with 17 bases between. Germline CDR1 reads MDHEN; CDR2 reads SYDVKM. CDR3 length: 12 residues. CDR3 residues: CASSDQAKRGFF. The CDR3 DNA reads as TGTGCCAGCAGTGACCAGGCGAAAAGGGGGTTTTTT.

V is TRBV9 and J is TRBJ2-5, with D possibly being TRBD1 (6 bases). Germline assignment: CDR1 SGDLS and CDR2 YYNGEE. The CDR3 runs 15 residues. Trimming took 5 bases from V and 2 from J, leaving 16 bases between them. The CDR3 is CASSPNRASQETQYF. CDR3 DNA: TGTGCCAGCAGTCCGAACAGGGCTTCACAAGAGACCCAGTACTTC.